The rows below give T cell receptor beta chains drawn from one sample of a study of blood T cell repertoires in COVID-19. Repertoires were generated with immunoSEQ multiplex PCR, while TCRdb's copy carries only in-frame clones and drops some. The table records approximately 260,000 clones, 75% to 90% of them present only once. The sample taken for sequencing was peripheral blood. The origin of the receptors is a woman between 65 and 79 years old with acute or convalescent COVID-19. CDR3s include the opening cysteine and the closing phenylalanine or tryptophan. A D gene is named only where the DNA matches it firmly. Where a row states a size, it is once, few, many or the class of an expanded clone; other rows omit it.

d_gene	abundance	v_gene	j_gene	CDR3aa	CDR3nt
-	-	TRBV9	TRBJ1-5	CASSARATPGGNQPQHF	TGTGCCAGCAGCGCGCGTGCCACACCCGGGGGCAATCAGCCCCAGCATTTT
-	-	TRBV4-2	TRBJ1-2	CASSQEVRAPYGYTF	TGTGCCAGCAGCCAAGAAGTCAGGGCACCCTATGGCTACACCTTC
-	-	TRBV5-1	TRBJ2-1	CASSPPTGDYNEQFF	TGCGCCAGCAGCCCCCCGACAGGAGACTACAATGAGCAGTTCTTC
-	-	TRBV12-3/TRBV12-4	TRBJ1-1	CASSGGLGTEAFF	TGTGCCAGCAGTGGGGGCCTGGGGACTGAAGCTTTCTTT
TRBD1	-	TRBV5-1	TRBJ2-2	CASSLQGPVTGELFF	TGCGCCAGCAGCTTACAGGGGCCGGTTACCGGGGAGCTGTTTTTT
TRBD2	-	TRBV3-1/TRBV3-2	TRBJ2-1	CASSTRGTANEQFF	TGTGCCAGCAGCACGCGGGGGACCGCCAATGAGCAGTTCTTC
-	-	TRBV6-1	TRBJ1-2	CASSESGFYGYTF	TGTGCCAGCAGTGAATCAGGGTTCTATGGCTACACCTTC
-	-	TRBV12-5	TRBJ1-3	CASGLGQIRNTIYF	TGTGCTAGTGGTTTAGGACAGATTCGAAACACCATATATTTT
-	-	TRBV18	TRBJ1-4	CASSPPGQEKLFF	TGTGCCAGCTCACCACCGGGACAAGAAAAACTGTTTTTT
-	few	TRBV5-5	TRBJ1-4	CASRRGGNEKLFF	TGTGCCAGCAGACGCGGAGGCAATGAAAAACTGTTTTTT